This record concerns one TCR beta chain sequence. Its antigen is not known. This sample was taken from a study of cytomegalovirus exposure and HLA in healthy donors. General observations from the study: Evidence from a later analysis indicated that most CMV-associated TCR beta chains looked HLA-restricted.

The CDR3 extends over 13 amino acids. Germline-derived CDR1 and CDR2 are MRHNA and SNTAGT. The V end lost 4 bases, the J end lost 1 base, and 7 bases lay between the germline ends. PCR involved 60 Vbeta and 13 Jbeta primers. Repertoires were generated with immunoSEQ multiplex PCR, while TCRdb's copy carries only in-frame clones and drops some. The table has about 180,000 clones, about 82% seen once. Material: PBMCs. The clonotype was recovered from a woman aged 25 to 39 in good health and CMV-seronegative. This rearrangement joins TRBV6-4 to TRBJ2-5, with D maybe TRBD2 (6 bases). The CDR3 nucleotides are TGTGCCAGCAGTGCGACTAGCCAAGAGACCCAGTACTTC. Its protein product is CASSATSQETQYF.